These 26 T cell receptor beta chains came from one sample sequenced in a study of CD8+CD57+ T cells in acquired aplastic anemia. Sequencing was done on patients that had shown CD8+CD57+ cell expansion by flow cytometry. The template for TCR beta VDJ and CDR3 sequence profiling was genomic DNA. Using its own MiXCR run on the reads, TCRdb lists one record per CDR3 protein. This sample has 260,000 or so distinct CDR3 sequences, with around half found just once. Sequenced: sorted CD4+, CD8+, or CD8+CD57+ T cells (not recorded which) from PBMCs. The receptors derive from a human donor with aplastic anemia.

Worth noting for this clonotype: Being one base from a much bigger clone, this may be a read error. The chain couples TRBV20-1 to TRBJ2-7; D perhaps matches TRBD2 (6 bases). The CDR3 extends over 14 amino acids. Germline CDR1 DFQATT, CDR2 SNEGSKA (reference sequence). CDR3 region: CSATGTGITYERYF. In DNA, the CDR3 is TGCAGTGCTACCGGGACTGGAATTACCTACGAGCGGTACTTC.

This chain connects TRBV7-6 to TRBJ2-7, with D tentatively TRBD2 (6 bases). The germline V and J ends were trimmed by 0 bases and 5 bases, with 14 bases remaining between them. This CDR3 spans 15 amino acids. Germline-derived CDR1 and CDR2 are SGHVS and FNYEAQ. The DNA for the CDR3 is TGTGCCAGCAGCTTAGCGGCGGGACCTTACCACGAGCAGTACTTC. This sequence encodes CASSLAAGPYHEQYF.

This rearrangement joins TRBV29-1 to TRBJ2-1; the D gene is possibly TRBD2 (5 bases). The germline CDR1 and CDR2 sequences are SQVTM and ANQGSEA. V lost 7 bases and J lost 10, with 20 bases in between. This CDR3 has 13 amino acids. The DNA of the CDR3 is TGCAGCGGGACTGGGCTCGAACACGAGGAGCAGTTCTTC. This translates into CSGTGLEHEEQFF.

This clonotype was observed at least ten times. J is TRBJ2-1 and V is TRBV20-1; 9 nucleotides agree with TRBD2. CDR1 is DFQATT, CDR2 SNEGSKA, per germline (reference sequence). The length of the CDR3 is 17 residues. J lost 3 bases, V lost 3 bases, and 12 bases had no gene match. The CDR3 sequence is CSARGALAGGIYNEQFF. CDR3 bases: TGCAGTGCTAGGGGGGCTCTGGCGGGAGGGATCTACAATGAGCAGTTCTTC.

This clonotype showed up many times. The CDR3 is CASSAGTGRNEQYF. DNA for the CDR3: TGTGCCAGCAGCGCAGGGACAGGGCGTAACGAGCAGTACTTC. This chain connects TRBV9 to TRBJ2-7; 9 bases line up with TRBD1. Germline V lookup: CDR1 SGDLS, CDR2 YYNGEE. The J segment lost 5 bases and the V segment lost 3 bases, leaving 6 bases of the junction unmatched. The length of the CDR3 is 14 residues.

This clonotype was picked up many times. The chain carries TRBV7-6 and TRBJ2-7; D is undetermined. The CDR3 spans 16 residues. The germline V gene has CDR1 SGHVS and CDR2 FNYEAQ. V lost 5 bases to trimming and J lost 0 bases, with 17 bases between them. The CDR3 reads CASSPPHSTYSYEQYF. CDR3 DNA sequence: TGTGCCAGCAGCCCCCCCCACAGTACCTACTCCTACGAGCAGTACTTC.

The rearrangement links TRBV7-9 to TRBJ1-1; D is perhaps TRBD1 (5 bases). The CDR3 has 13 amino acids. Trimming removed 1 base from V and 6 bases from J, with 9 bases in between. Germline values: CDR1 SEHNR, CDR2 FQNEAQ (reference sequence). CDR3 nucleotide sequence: TGTGCCAGCAGCTTAGGGATGGGGGCTGAAGCTTTCTTT. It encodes CASSLGMGAEAFF.

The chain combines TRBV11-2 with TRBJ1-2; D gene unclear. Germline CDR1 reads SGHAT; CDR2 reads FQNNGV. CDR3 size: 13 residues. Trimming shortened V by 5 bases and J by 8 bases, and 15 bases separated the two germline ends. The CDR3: CASSPLRSGGYTF. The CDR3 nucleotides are TGTGCCAGCAGCCCCCTCAGATCTGGCGGCTACACCTTC.

The CDR3 sequence is CASSKTGTDGYTF. DNA of the CDR3: TGTGCCAGCAGTAAAACAGGGACTGATGGCTACACCTTC. The V call is TRBV2, the J call TRBJ1-2; D perhaps matches TRBD1 (6 bases). V was cut by 5 bases and J by 6 bases, with 13 bases left in between. Per germline, CDR1 SNHLY and CDR2 FYNNEI. This CDR3 has 13 amino acids. Filled out from reference TRBV2 and TRBJ1-2, the complete variable domain reads EPEVTQTPSHQVTQMGQEVILRCVPISNHLYFYWYRQILGQKVEFLVSFYNNEISEKSEIFDDQFSVERPDGSNFTLKIRSTKLEDSAMYFCASSKTGTDGYTFGSGTRLTVV.

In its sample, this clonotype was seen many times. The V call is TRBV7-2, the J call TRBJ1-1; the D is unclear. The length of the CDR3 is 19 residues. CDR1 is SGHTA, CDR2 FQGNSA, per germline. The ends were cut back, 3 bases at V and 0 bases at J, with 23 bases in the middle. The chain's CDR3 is CASSLASGYGERMNTEAFF. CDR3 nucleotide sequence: TGTGCCAGCAGCTTGGCTTCGGGGTACGGCGAGCGTATGAACACTGAAGCTTTCTTT.

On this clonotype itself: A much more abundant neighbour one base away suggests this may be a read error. The CDR3 here is CASSQDRADEYSGADVLTF. The CDR3 DNA reads as TGCGCCAGCAGCCAAGATAGGGCGGACGAATACTCTGGGGCCGACGTCCTGACTTTC. The rearrangement joins TRBV4-3 to TRBJ2-6, with D possibly TRBD1 on 5 matching bases. Per germline, CDR1 LGHNA and CDR2 YSLEER. The length of the CDR3 is 19 residues.

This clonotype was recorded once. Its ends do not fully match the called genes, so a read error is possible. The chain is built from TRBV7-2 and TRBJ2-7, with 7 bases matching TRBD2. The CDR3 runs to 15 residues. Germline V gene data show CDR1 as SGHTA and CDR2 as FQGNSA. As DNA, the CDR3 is TGCGCCAGCAGCCAAGATCGGGCGGGAGTACCCGAGCAGTACTTC. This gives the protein CASSQDRAGVPEQYF.

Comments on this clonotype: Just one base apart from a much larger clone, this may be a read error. The CDR3 is CASSRVGFQEAQYF. The CDR3 DNA sequence: TGTGCCAGCAGTCGGGTCGGATTCCAAGAGGCCCAGTACTTC. The chain joins TRBV7-9 to TRBJ2-5, with no clear D. The CDR3 runs 14 residues. CDR1 is SEHNR and CDR2 is FQNEAQ in the germline V gene (reference sequence). The full variable domain, its missing parts supplied by reference TRBV7-9 and TRBJ2-5, is DTGVSQNPRHKITKRGQNVTFRCDPISEHNRLYWYRQTLGQGPEFLTYFQNEAQLEKSRLLSDRFSAERPKGSFSTLEIQRTEQGDSAMYLCASSRVGFQEAQYFGPGTRLLVL.

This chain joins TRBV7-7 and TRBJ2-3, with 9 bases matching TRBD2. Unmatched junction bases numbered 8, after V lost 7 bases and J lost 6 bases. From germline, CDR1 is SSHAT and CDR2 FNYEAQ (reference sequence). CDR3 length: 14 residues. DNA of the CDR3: TGTGCCAGCACCCCAGCGGGGGGCCCGGATACGCAGTATTTT. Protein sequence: CASTPAGGPDTQYF.

As DNA, the CDR3 is TGTGCCTGGAGTGTACGGGGACTAGCGGGAGTGGAGACCCAGTACTTC. Its protein product is CAWSVRGLAGVETQYF. The chain uses TRBV30 and TRBJ2-5, with 14 bases fitting TRBD2. The V and J ends lost 0 bases and 5 bases, in that order; junction bases with no gene match: 5. This CDR3 contains 16 residues. Per the germline V gene, CDR1 is GTSNPN and CDR2 is SVGIG (reference sequence).

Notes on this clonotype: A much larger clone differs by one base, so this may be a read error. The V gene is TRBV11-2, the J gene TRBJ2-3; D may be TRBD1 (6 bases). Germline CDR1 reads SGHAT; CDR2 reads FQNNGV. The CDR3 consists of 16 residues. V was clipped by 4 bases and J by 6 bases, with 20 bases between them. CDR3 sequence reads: CASSSTTRSGVDTQYF. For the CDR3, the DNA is TGTGCCAGCAGCTCGACTACTCGGTCAGGGGTGGATACGCAGTATTTT.

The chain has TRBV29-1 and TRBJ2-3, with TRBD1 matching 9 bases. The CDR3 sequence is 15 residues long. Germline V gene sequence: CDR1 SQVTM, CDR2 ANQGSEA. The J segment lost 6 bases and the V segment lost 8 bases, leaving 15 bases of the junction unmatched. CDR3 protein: CSTIKGQGNLDTQYF. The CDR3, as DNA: TGCAGCACAATAAAGGGACAGGGAAATCTGGATACGCAGTATTTT.

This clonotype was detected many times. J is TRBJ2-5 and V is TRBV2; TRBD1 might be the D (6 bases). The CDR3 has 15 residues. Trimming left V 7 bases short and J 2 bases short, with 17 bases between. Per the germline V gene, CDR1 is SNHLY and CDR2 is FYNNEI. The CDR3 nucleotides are TGTGCCAGCACCTTAAGTCCAAGGGGGCAAGAGACCCAGTACTTC. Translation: CASTLSPRGQETQYF.

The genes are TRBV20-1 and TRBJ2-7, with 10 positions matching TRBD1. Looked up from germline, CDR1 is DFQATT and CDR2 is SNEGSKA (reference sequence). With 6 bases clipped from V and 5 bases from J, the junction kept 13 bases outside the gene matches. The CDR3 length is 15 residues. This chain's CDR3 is CSARQSGTGVDEQYF. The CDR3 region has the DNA TGCAGTGCCAGACAATCCGGGACAGGGGTCGACGAGCAGTACTTC.

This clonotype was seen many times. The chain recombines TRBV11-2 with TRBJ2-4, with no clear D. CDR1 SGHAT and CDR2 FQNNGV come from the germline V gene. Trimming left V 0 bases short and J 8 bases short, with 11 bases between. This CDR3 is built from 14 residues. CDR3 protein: CASSLDNPLDIQYF. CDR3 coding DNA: TGTGCCAGCAGCTTAGATAACCCGTTGGACATTCAGTACTTC.

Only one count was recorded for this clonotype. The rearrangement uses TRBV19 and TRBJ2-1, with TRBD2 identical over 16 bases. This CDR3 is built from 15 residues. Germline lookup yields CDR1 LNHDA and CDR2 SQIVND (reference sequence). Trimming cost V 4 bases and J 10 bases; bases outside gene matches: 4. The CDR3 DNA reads TGTGCCAGTAGTACGGGACTAGCGGGGGGGCACGAGCAGTTCTTC. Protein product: CASSTGLAGGHEQFF.

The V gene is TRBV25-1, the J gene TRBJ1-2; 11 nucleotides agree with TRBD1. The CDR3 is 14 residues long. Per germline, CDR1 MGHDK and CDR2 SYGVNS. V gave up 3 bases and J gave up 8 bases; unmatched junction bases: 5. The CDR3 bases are TGTGCCAGCAGTGAGCGGGACAGGGGGGGCGGCTACACCTTC. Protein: CASSERDRGGGYTF.

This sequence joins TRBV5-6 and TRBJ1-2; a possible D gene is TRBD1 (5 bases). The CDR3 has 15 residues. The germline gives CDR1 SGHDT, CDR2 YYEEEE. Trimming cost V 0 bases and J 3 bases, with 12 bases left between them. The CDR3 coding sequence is TGTGCCAGCAGCTTGGGGGGGTTCGGCGACTATGGCTACACCTTC. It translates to CASSLGGFGDYGYTF.

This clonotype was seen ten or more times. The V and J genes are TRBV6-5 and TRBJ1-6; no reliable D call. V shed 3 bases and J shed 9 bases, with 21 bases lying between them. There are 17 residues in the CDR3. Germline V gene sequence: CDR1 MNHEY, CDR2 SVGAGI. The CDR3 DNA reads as TGTGCCAGCAGTTATGGAGCTGGTGAGTCCCGGATTTCACCCCTCCACTTT. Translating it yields CASSYGAGESRISPLHF.

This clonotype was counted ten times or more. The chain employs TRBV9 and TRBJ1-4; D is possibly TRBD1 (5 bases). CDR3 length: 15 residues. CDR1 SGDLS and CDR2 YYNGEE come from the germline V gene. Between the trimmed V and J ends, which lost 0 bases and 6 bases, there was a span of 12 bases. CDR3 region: CASSVDGTEDEKLFF. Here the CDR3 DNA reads TGTGCCAGCAGCGTAGATGGGACTGAGGATGAAAAACTGTTTTTT.

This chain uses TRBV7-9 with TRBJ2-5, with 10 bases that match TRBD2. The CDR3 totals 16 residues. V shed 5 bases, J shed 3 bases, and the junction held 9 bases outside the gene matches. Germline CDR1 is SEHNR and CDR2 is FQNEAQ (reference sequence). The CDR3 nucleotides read TGTGCCAGCAGCCCTCCGGGACTAGCGAACGAAGAGACCCAGTACTTC. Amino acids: CASSPPGLANEETQYF.